This T cell receptor (beta chain) was retrieved from a study of T cells in Graves' hyperthyroidism and ophthalmopathy. Researchers took RNA transcripts and amplified the TCR beta CDR3 regions from them. First-round RT-PCR of the TCR CDR3 relied on the HTBI primer set. Using its own MiXCR run on the multiplex PCR reads, TCRdb lists one record per CDR3 protein. This sample has around 380,000 distinct CDR3 sequences, with approximately 13% found just once. Broader study findings: Among thyroid clonotypes expanded above 0.001, most also appeared in blood.

This clonotype has ten or more counts. The antigen remains undetermined. Germline V gene sequence: CDR1 MNHNS, CDR2 SASEGT. The V gene end was trimmed by 7 bases and the J gene end by 3 bases; junction bases not matched to a gene: 9. This CDR3 spans 16 amino acids. Specimen: blood. This clonotype was sampled from a man younger than 45 with Graves' hyperthyroidism that later progressed to Graves' ophthalmopathy. The chain recombines TRBV6-1 with TRBJ2-2, with 9 nucleotides matching TRBD1. The CDR3 DNA reads as TGTGCCAGCACGACTACAGGGGGCCTTTACACCGGGGAGCTGTTTTTT. This gives the protein CASTTTGGLYTGELFF.